These 19 T cell receptor beta chains originate from one sample sequenced in a study of neurological immune-mediated disorders. TCRdb independently ran MiXCR on the 5' RACE reads; one entry per CDR3 protein. The table lists fewer than 60,000 distinct CDR3 sequences, 10% of them singletons. The sample was PBMCs. These TCRs come from a man aged 70-80 years with HTLV-1-associated myelopathy (HAM/TSP).

This clonotype was detected many times. The chain couples TRBV7-9 to TRBJ1-1; a possible D gene is TRBD1 (6 bases). This CDR3 is 14 amino acids long. Germline V gene data show CDR1 as SEHNR and CDR2 as FQNEAQ (reference sequence). V shed 3 bases and J shed 6 bases, with 14 bases lying between them. CDR3 DNA sequence: TGTGCCAGCAGCTTGGCCCAACCAGGGGCTGAAGCTTTCTTT. As protein: CASSLAQPGAEAFF. Using reference TRBV7-9 and TRBJ1-1 for the parts outside the CDR3, the full variable domain is DTGVSQNPRHKITKRGQNVTFRCDPISEHNRLYWYRQTLGQGPEFLTYFQNEAQLEKSRLLSDRFSAERPKGSFSTLEIQRTEQGDSAMYLCASSLAQPGAEAFFGQGTRLTVV.

This rearrangement joins TRBV28 to TRBJ2-5; D not certain. The CDR3 spans 15 residues. Trimming took off 5 bases at V and 5 bases at J, with 18 bases between the two ends. Germline V gene lookup returns CDR1 MDHEN and CDR2 SYDVKM. This CDR3 is CASSAPTGGRETQYF. The CDR3 bases are TGTGCCAGCAGTGCCCCCACCGGTGGCAGGGAGACCCAGTACTTC.

This clonotype occurred many times. The rearrangement links TRBV12-3 or TRBV12-4 to TRBJ2-2; D is unresolved. This CDR3 has 10 amino acids. The germline V and J ends were trimmed by 7 bases and 6 bases, with 3 bases remaining between them. The CDR3 nucleotides are TGTGCCAGCATGGCCGGGGAGCTGTTTTTT. Amino acid sequence: CASMAGELFF.

This clonotype was detected ten times or more. The J gene is TRBJ2-3, the V gene TRBV7-2; D gene ambiguous. In germline, CDR1 is SGHTA, CDR2 FQGNSA. V was cut by 1 base and J by 1 base, with 6 bases left in between. CDR3 length equals 14 residues. This CDR3 reads CASSLEVRTDTQYF. As DNA, the CDR3 is TGTGCCAGCAGCTTAGAAGTTCGCACAGATACGCAGTATTTT.

Concerning this clonotype: This could be a read error, since a much larger clone is one nucleotide away. This chain connects TRBV4-2 to TRBJ1-3; D is uncertain. V lost 0 bases to trimming and J lost 6 bases, with 15 bases between them. Germline V CDR1 and CDR2: LGHNA, YNFKEQ. This CDR3 has 16 residues. CDR3 nucleotide sequence: TGTGCCAGCAGCCAAGATCACGACACCCCTGTAAACACCATATATTTT. The encoded protein is CASSQDHDTPVNTIYF.

This clonotype was detected ten times or more. The chain links TRBV12-3 or TRBV12-4 to TRBJ1-1; D is ambiguous. The CDR3 contains 15 residues. V was cut by 5 bases and J by 2 bases, with 15 bases left in between. This CDR3 is CASSRRGDFNTEAFF. Here the CDR3 DNA reads TGTGCCAGCAGTCGCCGGGGAGATTTTAACACTGAAGCTTTCTTT.

This clonotype came up a few times. The chain joins TRBV2 to TRBJ1-4; 7 positions agree with TRBD1. The V gene's germline CDR1 is SNHLY and CDR2 FYNNEI. This CDR3 contains 15 residues. V was pared by 6 bases and J by 0 bases, with 4 bases of the junction left unmatched. CDR3 DNA sequence: TGTGCCAGCAGCGCAACAGGGGCAACTAATGAAAAACTGTTTTTT. The encoded protein is CASSATGATNEKLFF.

The table lists this clonotype with many counts. V usage is TRBV20-1 and J usage is TRBJ2-5; D possibly corresponds to TRBD2 (6 bases). Trimming stripped 3 bases from V and 7 bases from J, with 15 bases between. This CDR3 contains 13 residues. Germline assignment: CDR1 DFQATT and CDR2 SNEGSKA (reference sequence). CDR3 in amino acids: CSASGGGAGTQYF. DNA for the CDR3: TGCAGTGCTAGCGGAGGAGGGGCGGGGACCCAGTACTTC.

This clonotype was seen repeatedly, ten times or more. The genes are TRBV7-2 and TRBJ2-5; 10 positions match TRBD1. With 5 bases clipped from V and 1 base from J, the junction kept 7 bases outside the gene matches. CDR3 length: 16 amino acids. CDR1 and CDR2 (germline): SGHTA, FQGNSA. CDR3 region: CASSTTGGRVQETQYF. The CDR3 DNA sequence: TGTGCCAGCAGCACGACAGGGGGCAGAGTCCAAGAGACCCAGTACTTC.

This clonotype was observed many times. The rearrangement joins TRBV5-1 to TRBJ2-3; TRBD2 matches 9 bases. The CDR3 is 17 amino acids. Germline CDR1 SGHRS, CDR2 YFSETQ. V shed 3 bases, J shed 3 bases, and the junction held 11 bases outside the gene matches. CDR3 sequence (DNA): TGCGCCAGCAGCTCAGATTCGACTAGCGGCTATACAGATACGCAGTATTTT. This codes for CASSSDSTSGYTDTQYF.

This clonotype was counted many times. The rearrangement joins TRBV7-7 to TRBJ2-2, with D possibly TRBD2 on 6 matching bases. CDR1 SSHAT and CDR2 FNYEAQ come from the germline V gene (reference sequence). Trimming pared 4 bases from V and 6 bases from J, leaving 18 bases between. This CDR3 is built from 16 residues. In DNA, the CDR3 is TGTGCCAGCAGCTCGGCGGGACCACTAATCCCCGGGGAGCTGTTTTTT. This codes for CASSSAGPLIPGELFF.

The table lists this clonotype with many counts. A junction boundary mismatches the germline segment, possibly from a read error. J is TRBJ2-1 and V is TRBV12-3 or TRBV12-4, with D perhaps matching TRBD1 (5 bases). This CDR3 has 16 amino acids. CDR3 in amino acids: CASILNQGARSSEQFF. The CDR3 bases are TGTGCCAGCATTTTAAATCAAGGGGCTAGGTCTAGTGAGCAGTTCTTC.

As concerns this clonotype: A much larger clone lies one base from this, so it may be a read error. V is TRBV14 and J is TRBJ2-7; TRBD2 matches at 14 bases. Germline V lookup: CDR1 SGHDN, CDR2 FVKESK. This CDR3 is 16 amino acids long. The CDR3 loop is CASSRGLAGESYERYF. The DNA of the CDR3 is TGTGCCAGCAGCCGGGGACTAGCGGGAGAATCCTACGAGCGGTACTTC.

The sample holds many counts of this clonotype. The chain couples TRBV20-1 to TRBJ1-2; D is perhaps TRBD1 (6 bases). With 0 bases removed from V and 4 bases from J, the gap between germline ends came to 15 bases. The germline CDR1 and CDR2 sequences are DFQATT and SNEGSKA (reference sequence). The CDR3 consists of 15 residues. CDR3 in amino acids: CSARDSTRQVYGYTF. CDR3 bases: TGCAGTGCTAGAGATTCAACTAGACAGGTCTATGGCTACACCTTC.

This clonotype was counted many times. CDR3 in amino acids: CAISGQASGEKLFF. The DNA for the CDR3 is TGTGCCATCAGTGGGCAGGCTTCTGGTGAAAAACTGTTTTTT. The chain has TRBV10-3 and TRBJ1-4; no clear D gene. Trimming stripped 4 bases from V and 7 bases from J, with 13 bases between. The CDR3 is 14 residues long. In germline, CDR1 is ENHRY, CDR2 SYGVKD.

This clonotype was counted at least ten times. The chain couples TRBV12-3 or TRBV12-4 to TRBJ2-3; D may be TRBD2 (5 bases). V was trimmed by 1 base and J by 7 bases, leaving 6 bases between them. The CDR3 consists of 12 residues. The DNA of the CDR3 is TGTGCCAGCAGTTTAGGGGAGAATACGCAGTATTTT. Translating it yields CASSLGENTQYF.

This clonotype was seen at least ten times. The rearrangement links TRBV7-6 to TRBJ2-7; a weak D match, TRBD1 (6 bases). Germline CDR1 SGHVS, CDR2 FNYEAQ. Trimming removed 5 bases at V and 1 base at J, with 15 bases between. This CDR3 has 15 amino acids. CDR3 protein: CASSRTSGASYEQYF. The CDR3 nucleotides read TGTGCCAGCAGCCGGACCTCAGGGGCTTCCTACGAGCAGTACTTC.

This clonotype was counted between two and nine times. V gene TRBV6-1 combines with J gene TRBJ2-4; D may be TRBD2 (5 bases). From germline, CDR1 is MNHNS and CDR2 SASEGT. This CDR3 spans 14 amino acids. Trimming pared 3 bases from V and 1 base from J, leaving 7 bases between. CDR3 region: CASSDSGAKNIQYF. The CDR3 DNA reads TGTGCCAGCAGTGACTCGGGGGCCAAAAACATTCAGTACTTC.

This clonotype was observed at least ten times. This rearrangement joins TRBV7-6 to TRBJ2-1; D not certain. V was trimmed by 3 bases and J by 6 bases, leaving 15 bases between them. Germline V CDR1 and CDR2: SGHVS, FNYEAQ. The CDR3 has 15 amino acids. The CDR3 region is CASSFRDWVGNEQFF. In nucleotides, the CDR3 is TGTGCCAGCAGCTTTCGCGACTGGGTCGGCAATGAGCAGTTCTTC.